This entry lists 30 T cell receptor beta chains sequenced from one sample in a study of CD8+CD57+ T cells in acquired aplastic anemia. CD8+CD57+ cell expansion, shown by flow cytometry, had occurred in the patients selected for sequencing. Investigators profiled TCR beta VDJ and CDR3 from genomic DNA template. One entry per CDR3 protein results from TCRdb running MiXCR on the reads. The profile shows about 160,000 distinct CDR3 sequences, 40% to 50% of them singletons. Source material: sorted CD4+, CD8+, or CD8+CD57+ T cells (not recorded which) from PBMCs. These receptors all stem from a human donor with aplastic anemia.

The V and J genes are TRBV25-1 and TRBJ1-1, with D uncertain. The CDR3 totals 14 residues. V was trimmed by 9 bases and J by 5 bases, leaving 19 bases between them. Germline V CDR1 and CDR2: MGHDK, SYGVNS. CDR3 bases: TGTGCCAGTAAAGTGGGTCTCGAAGCAACTGAAGCTTTCTTT. Translation: CASKVGLEATEAFF.

This clonotype came up many times. The chain employs TRBV7-2 and TRBJ2-6, with 9 bases that match TRBD2. V gave up 6 bases and J gave up 4 bases; unmatched junction bases: 4. The CDR3 has 15 residues. Germline V gives CDR1 SGHTA, CDR2 FQGNSA. In DNA, the CDR3 is TGTGCCAGCAGTGGAAGCGGGAGGGGGGCCAACGTCCTGACTTTC. This gives the protein CASSGSGRGANVLTF.

This clonotype was seen only a few times. V usage is TRBV10-3 and J usage is TRBJ2-7, with D maybe TRBD1 (5 bases). Looked up from germline, CDR1 is ENHRY and CDR2 is SYGVKD. The V end was cut by 5 bases, the J end by 3 bases, with 14 bases between. This CDR3 is built from 14 residues. Written as DNA, the CDR3 is TGTGCCATCAGTCCGAACGGCAGGGACTACGAGCAGTACTTC. Its translation: CAISPNGRDYEQYF.

The CDR3 loop is CASSSPDSFVNSPLHF. The DNA of the CDR3 is TGTGCCAGCAGCTCCCCGGACAGCTTTGTTAATTCACCCCTCCACTTT. This chain links TRBV25-1 with TRBJ1-6; D may be TRBD1 (6 bases). CDR1 is MGHDK and CDR2 is SYGVNS in the germline V gene. This CDR3 has 16 amino acids. V lost 6 bases and J lost 6, with 18 bases in between. The variable domain in full, with the rest retrieved from reference TRBV25-1 and TRBJ1-6, is EADIYQTPRYLVIGTGKKITLECSQTMGHDKMYWYQQDPGMELHLIHYSYGVNSTEKGDLSSESTVSRIRTEHFPLTLESARPSHTSQYLCASSSPDSFVNSPLHFGNGTRLTVT.

The rearrangement joins TRBV7-9 to TRBJ2-1; D perhaps matches TRBD2 (5 bases). V shed 5 bases and J shed 5 bases, with 10 bases lying between them. The V gene's germline CDR1 is SEHNR and CDR2 FQNEAQ (reference sequence). The length of the CDR3 is 13 residues. The CDR3 bases are TGTGCCAGCAGCGTGACACTAGACAATGAGCAGTTCTTC. It encodes CASSVTLDNEQFF. Together with reference TRBV7-9 and TRBJ2-1, the CDR3 gives the full variable domain: DTGVSQNPRHKITKRGQNVTFRCDPISEHNRLYWYRQTLGQGPEFLTYFQNEAQLEKSRLLSDRFSAERPKGSFSTLEIQRTEQGDSAMYLCASSVTLDNEQFFGPGTRLTVL.

V gene TRBV27 combines with J gene TRBJ1-5; D not certain. From germline, CDR1 is MNHEY and CDR2 SMNVEV (reference sequence). There are 16 residues in the CDR3. V was shortened by 6 bases and J by 0 bases, with 15 bases between the two germline ends. The DNA of the CDR3 is TGTGCCAGCAGCCCCGGGCTTCCTTATAGCAATCAGCCCCAGCATTTT. Translation: CASSPGLPYSNQPQHF.

This chain links TRBV15 with TRBJ1-1, with no clear D. CDR1 is LNHNV, CDR2 YYDKDF, per germline (reference sequence). V gave up 4 bases and J gave up 3 bases, with 3 bases separating them. The CDR3 is 11 residues long. CDR3 coding DNA: TGTGCCACCAGCATCTACACTGAAGCTTTCTTT. This encodes CATSIYTEAFF.

V gene TRBV24-1 combines with J gene TRBJ1-1, with D perhaps matching TRBD1 (6 bases). Germline lookup yields CDR1 KGHDR and CDR2 SFDVKD. Trimming left V 8 bases short and J 5 bases short, with 8 bases between. CDR3 length: 11 amino acids. CDR3 amino acids: CATKTGTEAFF. For the CDR3, the DNA is TGTGCCACCAAAACAGGGACTGAAGCTTTCTTT.

The CDR3: CASSLRTSDEQYF. The CDR3, as DNA: TGTGCCAGCAGCTTGCGGACTAGCGACGAGCAGTACTTC. The V gene is TRBV5-6, the J gene TRBJ2-7, with 9 bases fitting TRBD2. CDR1 is SGHDT and CDR2 is YYEEEE in the germline V gene. Unmatched junction bases numbered 1, after V lost 1 base and J lost 5 bases. CDR3 size: 13 residues. Full variable domain (outside the CDR3, taken from reference TRBV5-6 and TRBJ2-7): DAGVTQSPTHLIKTRGQQVTLRCSPKSGHDTVSWYQQALGQGPQFIFQYYEEEERQRGNFPDRFSGHQFPNYSSELNVNALLLGDSALYLCASSLRTSDEQYFGPGTRLTVT.

About this clonotype: It is likely a read error, because the conserved phenylalanine at the end of the CDR3 is missing. The chain couples TRBV5-1 to TRBJ2-2; tentatively, D is TRBD1 (6 bases). Germline V CDR1 and CDR2: SGHRS, YFSETQ. The CDR3 spans 15 residues. V lost 0 bases, J lost 1 base, and 7 bases lay in between. The CDR3 region is CASSLATGNTGELFS. DNA of the CDR3: TGCGCCAGCAGCTTGGCGACAGGGAACACCGGGGAGCTGTTTTCT.

The DNA for the CDR3 is TGTGCCAGCAGTTACTCGGTTGTCAGGGGGAGCCCGTGGGGAAACACCATATATTTT. The encoded protein is CASSYSVVRGSPWGNTIYF. The J gene is TRBJ1-3, the V gene TRBV6-2 or TRBV6-3, with 7 nucleotides matching TRBD1. Germline values: CDR1 MNHEY, CDR2 SVGEGT. The CDR3 length is 19 residues. The ends lost 0 bases at V and 4 bases at J; junction bases unmatched: 15.

V and J are TRBV10-3 and TRBJ2-7; 14 bases line up with TRBD2. Losses at the gene ends were 7 bases for V and 6 bases for J; bases not matched to a gene: 5. Per germline, CDR1 ENHRY and CDR2 SYGVKD. This CDR3 spans 14 amino acids. The DNA of the CDR3 is TGTGCCATCAAAGGGACTAGCGGGAGAGGCGAGCAGTACTTC. Translated: CAIKGTSGRGEQYF.

V usage is TRBV24-1 and J usage is TRBJ2-1, with 10 bases fitting TRBD2. CDR1 KGHDR and CDR2 SFDVKD come from the germline V gene. The CDR3 is 16 amino acids. Losses at the gene ends were 2 bases for V and 7 bases for J; bases not matched to a gene: 7. As DNA, the CDR3 is TGTGCCACCAGTGATTGGACTAGCGGCTTCATGAATGAGCAGTTCTTC. The encoded protein is CATSDWTSGFMNEQFF.

The genes are TRBV2 and TRBJ2-3; perhaps TRBD1 as D (6 bases). This CDR3 comprises 13 residues. V was pared by 5 bases and J by 6 bases, with 12 bases between. Germline CDR1 and CDR2: SNHLY and FYNNEI. The CDR3 sequence: CASSRRGGDTQYF. CDR3 bases: TGTGCCAGCAGTCGCAGGGGCGGCGATACGCAGTATTTT.

The chain's CDR3 is CASSTGTGGLGGNSPLHF. As DNA, the CDR3 is TGTGCCAGCAGCACAGGGACAGGGGGCTTGGGTGGAAATTCACCCCTCCACTTT. This chain links TRBV2 with TRBJ1-6; TRBD1 matches at 12 bases. After removal of 6 bases from V and 7 bases from J, the junction contained 13 bases not matched to a gene. Germline-derived CDR1 and CDR2 are SNHLY and FYNNEI. This CDR3 is built from 18 residues.

The table lists this clonotype with many counts. The chain joins TRBV29-1 to TRBJ2-7; 9 nucleotides match TRBD2. The V segment lost 7 bases and the J segment 5 bases; nucleotides outside the gene matches: 3. This CDR3 is built from 11 residues. Germline V lookup: CDR1 SQVTM, CDR2 ANQGSEA. The CDR3 nucleotides read TGCAGCGCACGACTAGCGGACGAGCAGTACTTC. Encoded protein: CSARLADEQYF.

The V and J genes are TRBV6-1 and TRBJ1-2, with a weak D call TRBD1 (5 bases). The CDR3 covers 12 residues. The V end was cut by 6 bases, the J end by 7 bases, with 12 bases between. The germline gives CDR1 MNHNS, CDR2 SASEGT. This CDR3 is CASSEGRVGYTF. CDR3 nucleotide sequence: TGTGCCAGCAGCGAGGGGCGGGTTGGCTACACCTTC.

The chain recombines TRBV10-3 with TRBJ1-1; unclear D gene. CDR1 and CDR2 (germline): ENHRY, SYGVKD. The CDR3 has 13 amino acids. Trimming took off 3 bases at V and 1 base at J, with 6 bases between the two ends. The CDR3, as DNA: TGTGCCATCAGTGATTTCGAGAACACTGAAGCTTTCTTT. Translated: CAISDFENTEAFF.

The V call is TRBV24-1, the J call TRBJ1-5; D is unclear. This CDR3 has 13 residues. V shed 1 base and J shed 3 bases, with 3 bases lying between them. Germline V gene lookup returns CDR1 KGHDR and CDR2 SFDVKD. The CDR3 protein is CATSDFANQPQHF. CDR3 coding DNA: TGTGCCACCAGTGATTTTGCCAATCAGCCCCAGCATTTT.

The chain links TRBV10-3 to TRBJ1-1; 7 positions match TRBD1. The CDR3 contains 15 residues. From germline, CDR1 is ENHRY and CDR2 SYGVKD. The V segment lost 3 bases and the J segment 1 base; nucleotides outside the gene matches: 5. The CDR3 sequence is CAISDTGAKNTEAFF. CDR3 sequence (DNA): TGTGCCATCAGTGATACAGGGGCGAAGAACACTGAAGCTTTCTTT.

This clonotype was counted a single time. The rearrangement links TRBV19 to TRBJ2-5; TRBD2 matches 8 bases. V shed 4 bases and J 5 bases; nucleotides not matched to a gene: 9. This CDR3 is built from 15 residues. Germline V lookup: CDR1 LNHDA, CDR2 SQIVND (reference sequence). The CDR3 sequence is CASSNSGSAGETQYF. The DNA of the CDR3 is TGTGCCAGTAGTAACAGCGGGAGCGCCGGGGAGACCCAGTACTTC.

The rearrangement uses TRBV25-1 and TRBJ1-1; D uncertain. The V end was cut by 6 bases, the J end by 3 bases, with 11 bases between. CDR3 length: 13 amino acids. Germline V gene data show CDR1 as MGHDK and CDR2 as SYGVNS. This CDR3 is CASRRPWDTEAFF. DNA for the CDR3: TGTGCCAGCAGGAGGCCCTGGGACACTGAAGCTTTCTTT.

This clonotype occurred many times. The chain combines TRBV6-1 with TRBJ2-2; no firm D call. The CDR3 has 13 amino acids. Germline loops: CDR1 MNHNS, CDR2 SASEGT. The V gene lost 3 bases and the J gene lost 7 bases, with 9 bases spanning the gap. The CDR3 loop reads CASSDNLNGELFF. In DNA form, the CDR3 reads TGTGCCAGCAGTGATAATCTGAACGGGGAGCTGTTTTTT.

With regard to this clonotype: This may stem from a read error, because a much larger clone lies one nucleotide away. The rearrangement links TRBV5-8 to TRBJ1-5; 7 nucleotides align to TRBD1. This CDR3 is built from 14 residues. Germline CDR1 and CDR2: SGHTS and YDEGEE. V gave up 2 bases and J gave up 6 bases; unmatched junction bases: 5. CDR3 coding DNA: TGTGCCAGCAGCTTAGTAGGGGGCAGTCAGCCCCAGCATTTT. Protein product: CASSLVGGSQPQHF.

The gene calls are TRBV12-5 and TRBJ2-7; D perhaps matches TRBD1 (6 bases). The CDR3 is made up of 14 amino acids. V lost 2 bases, J lost 3 bases, and 11 bases lay in between. Germline CDR1 LGHNT, CDR2 FRNRAP. CDR3 region: CASGLSGASYEQYF. Written as DNA, the CDR3 is TGTGCTAGTGGTTTGTCAGGGGCCAGCTACGAGCAGTACTTC.

There are a few counts of this clonotype. The chain recombines TRBV27 with TRBJ1-1, with 9 bases lining up with TRBD1. Per germline, CDR1 MNHEY and CDR2 SMNVEV (reference sequence). V lost 8 bases to trimming and J lost 1 base; unmatched junction nucleotides: 2. The CDR3 consists of 13 residues. CDR3 nucleotides: TGTGCCAGCCAGACAGGGGGGAACACTGAAGCTTTCTTT. This codes for CASQTGGNTEAFF.

This clonotype occurred a few times. It may be a read error: a sequence one base away is much more abundant. The chain couples TRBV20-1 to TRBJ1-1; 8 bases are a match to TRBD1. V dropped 4 bases and J dropped 0; count of bases not matched to a gene: 7. The germline CDR1 and CDR2 sequences are DFQATT and SNEGSKA (reference sequence). This CDR3 has 15 amino acids. The chain's CDR3 is CSAKADRALNTEAFF. In nucleotides, the CDR3 is TGCAGTGCTAAAGCGGACAGGGCATTGAACACTGAAGCTTTCTTT.

This clonotype was seen at least ten times. J is TRBJ2-7 and V is TRBV27; D uncertain. This CDR3 has 15 residues. Trimming stripped 1 base from V and 0 bases from J, with 10 bases between. The germline gives CDR1 MNHEY, CDR2 SMNVEV (reference sequence). The CDR3 DNA follows: TGTGCCAGCAGTTTATATCCCCGAAGCTCCTACGAGCAGTACTTC. The encoded protein is CASSLYPRSSYEQYF.

This clonotype was detected once. Relative to the germline gene, one junction end is altered; a read error may explain this. V and J are TRBV28 and TRBJ2-7; TRBD1 matches at 11 bases. This CDR3 is 16 amino acids long. Germline V gene lookup returns CDR1 MDHEN and CDR2 SYDVKM. The CDR3: CAGRPLGTGGSYEQYF. CDR3 DNA: TGTGCCGGCAGGCCCCTCGGGACAGGGGGCTCCTACGAGCAGTACTTC.

This clonotype showed up just once. This chain links TRBV24-1 with TRBJ1-5; perhaps TRBD1 as D (5 bases). CDR1 and CDR2 from the germline V gene are KGHDR and SFDVKD. The CDR3 is 14 residues long. Trimming removed 9 bases at V and 1 base at J, with 12 bases between. CDR3 nucleotide sequence: TGTGCCACCGGGTTTCAGGGCAGCAATCAGCCCCAGCATTTT. Encoded protein: CATGFQGSNQPQHF.